This T cell receptor beta chain was obtained from a study of T cells after yellow fever vaccination. Study overall: Preparation of fractions with low cell numbers was performed using SMART-Seq v4 Ultra Low Input.

By 5'RACE template switching, TCR cDNA was produced, with a universal primer site and UMIs added in the process. TCRdb reprocessed the 5' RACE reads with MiXCR, giving one entry per CDR3 protein. The table lists about 240,000 distinct CDR3 sequences, 6.5% to 8.5% of them singletons. CDR3 length: 15 amino acids. Germline CDR1 reads LGHNA; CDR2 reads YSLEER. V gave up 4 bases and J gave up 0 bases; unmatched junction bases: 3. Regarding the study as a whole: The booster saw the reappearance of most primary-vaccination clones (more than 95% CD4, almost 90% CD8).

With respect to this clonotype: Antigen specificity is unknown.

The sample was CD4+ T cells sorted from PBMCs, taken 15 days after the yellow fever booster vaccination. The chain couples TRBV4-3 to TRBJ2-5; 9 bases align to TRBD1. The receptor comes from a man aged 30-40 years who received the YFV17D yellow fever vaccine. In DNA form, the CDR3 reads TGCGCCAGCAGCCTGGACAGGGGAAACCAAGAGACCCAGTACTTC. The encoded protein is CASSLDRGNQETQYF.